The 8 T cell receptor beta chains listed next were all sequenced from one sample in a study of blood T cells in healthy people across ages. PCR was performed a second time for 7 to 11 cycles using a sample-barcoded 5' primer and a J-beta primer mix. TCRdb itself ran the 5' RACE reads through MiXCR, one entry per CDR3 protein. The sample records roughly 830,000 distinct CDR3 sequences, roughly 60% being singletons. Sequenced input: blood. Receptors originate from a young man in good health.

This clonotype was observed a few times. The chain combines TRBV24-1 with TRBJ2-2, with 9 bases fitting TRBD2. This CDR3 comprises 14 residues. The V gene's germline CDR1 is KGHDR and CDR2 SFDVKD. The trim removed 4 bases at V and 4 bases at J, leaving 0 bases unmatched. The CDR3 is CATSEAGGTGELFF. DNA for the CDR3: TGTGCCACCAGTGAAGCGGGGGGCACCGGGGAGCTGTTTTTT.

The V and J genes are TRBV7-9 and TRBJ2-2; tentative D call: TRBD2 (5 bases). The CDR3 length is 14 residues. The V end lost 1 base, the J end lost 3 bases, and 6 bases lay between the germline ends. In germline, CDR1 is SEHNR, CDR2 FQNEAQ (reference sequence). The DNA for the CDR3 is TGTGCCAGCAGCTTAGGGCGGGACACCGGGGAGCTGTTTTTT. Protein product: CASSLGRDTGELFF.

This clonotype was counted only a few times. This chain joins TRBV20-1 and TRBJ2-1; TRBD1 aligns across 9 bases. Germline-derived CDR1 and CDR2 are DFQATT and SNEGSKA (reference sequence). CDR3 length equals 16 residues. J lost 8 bases, V lost 5 bases, and 16 bases had no gene match. Written as DNA, the CDR3 is TGCAGTGCTCAAGATCGCGCCGGGACAGGGAAGTATGAGCAGTTCTTC. This translates into CSAQDRAGTGKYEQFF.

This clonotype was counted between two and nine times. The chain joins TRBV5-1 to TRBJ2-1; 7 positions match TRBD2. V lost 1 base to trimming and J lost 2 bases; unmatched junction nucleotides: 9. The CDR3 spans 17 residues. The germline V gene encodes CDR1 SGHRS and CDR2 YFSETQ. CDR3 DNA sequence: TGCGCCAGCAGCTTGAAGGCTAGCGGAAGGACCTACAATGAGCAGTTCTTC. Residues: CASSLKASGRTYNEQFF.

The chain has TRBV4-2 and TRBJ2-1, with 8 bases lining up with TRBD2. Losses at the gene ends were 2 bases for V and 6 bases for J; bases not matched to a gene: 3. Germline loops: CDR1 LGHNA, CDR2 YNFKEQ. There are 14 residues in the CDR3. The CDR3 nucleotides read TGTGCCAGCAGCCAAACTAGCGGACCCAATGAGCAGTTCTTC. Protein sequence: CASSQTSGPNEQFF.

Many counts were recorded for this clonotype. The chain combines TRBV20-1 with TRBJ2-3; 14 bases are shared with TRBD2. V trimming: 3 bases; J trimming: 5 bases; junction bases outside the gene matches: 13. Germline values: CDR1 DFQATT, CDR2 SNEGSKA (reference sequence). CDR3 size: 18 residues. Here the CDR3 DNA reads TGCAGTGCTAGCCGTGCGACTAGCGGGGGGGCGTATGGAGATACGCAGTATTTT. The encoded protein is CSASRATSGGAYGDTQYF.

This clonotype occurred a few times. The chain uses TRBV7-2 and TRBJ2-4; 10 nucleotides match TRBD2. This CDR3 comprises 16 residues. Trimming at V came to 0 bases and at J to 7 bases, leaving 6 bases not matched to a gene. In germline, CDR1 is SGHTA, CDR2 FQGNSA. CDR3 sequence: CASSLASGGTLNIQYF. The CDR3 nucleotides are TGTGCCAGCAGCTTAGCTAGCGGGGGGACTCTGAACATTCAGTACTTC.

This chain connects TRBV7-2 to TRBJ2-3, with 8 nucleotides matching TRBD2. This CDR3 has 18 residues. CDR1 SGHTA and CDR2 FQGNSA come from the germline V gene. J was trimmed by 0 bases and V by 3 bases; bases with no gene match: 11. Here the CDR3 reads CASSFGSRLATSTDTQYF. CDR3 in DNA: TGTGCCAGCAGCTTTGGGTCGAGACTAGCGACTAGCACAGATACGCAGTATTTT.